This T cell receptor beta chain was documented in a study of regulatory T cells in long-lasting Graves disease. Arm-PCR with iRepertoire HTBI primers amplified the CDR3 regions for these TCR beta libraries. Using its own MiXCR run on the multiplex PCR reads, TCRdb lists one record per CDR3 protein. The sample has 530,000 or so distinct CDR3 sequences, approximately 13% seen once. This clonotype came up a few times. Specified time point: newly diagnosed GD, antithyroid drugs for less than 3 months. Generation of the TCR library employed RNA extracted from PBMCs. The CDR3 has 14 amino acids. Deletions cut 0 bases from V and 7 bases from J, with 10 bases between. CDR1 SGDLS and CDR2 YYNGEE come from the germline V gene. The same specimen was also included in a second study, on T cells in Graves' hyperthyroidism and ophthalmopathy. From that study: The blood repertoire included most of the expanded thyroid clonotypes above 0.001.

The chain links TRBV9 to TRBJ2-2; TRBD1 or TRBD2 may be the D gene (5 bases each). This TCR derives from a man between 25 and 39 years old with Graves disease. The material sequenced was peripheral blood mononuclear cells (PBMCs), taken at new diagnosis, from a patient treated with antithyroid drugs. CDR3 loop: CASSVGDGDGELFF. DNA of the CDR3: TGTGCCAGCAGCGTAGGGGACGGAGACGGGGAGCTGTTTTTT.